This TCR beta chain was identified in a study of OX40 agonist ivuxolimab in advanced cancers. On the study more broadly: All patients had ivuxolimab intravenously every 2 weeks at 0.01 to 10 mg/kg. A diagnosis of hepatocellular carcinoma, melanoma, renal cell or head and neck cancer was present in dose-escalation patients.

This clone was detected once. Its antigen is currently unknown. Some clones are missing from TCRdb's copy, which holds only in-frame ones; the method was immunoSEQ multiplex PCR. The table lists about 120,000 clones, 93% of them singletons. This CDR3 region has 15 residues. Trimming left V 4 bases short and J 7 bases short, with 17 bases between. Germline CDR1 reads MNHEY; CDR2 reads SMNVEV (reference sequence). Study-wide results and caveats: In the 0.1 to 3.0 mg/kg range, CD4+ and CD8+ blood T cells had expanded clonally by week 6.

Sequenced here: CD4+ or CD8+ T cells sorted from blood, sampled in a trial of the OX40 agonist ivuxolimab. The chain carries TRBV27 and TRBJ2-1; D is possibly TRBD1 (8 bases). The clonotype originates from an adult with an advanced solid tumor such as melanoma, head and neck, liver or kidney cancer. DNA of the CDR3: TGTGCCAGCAGTTCCCGGGGGGACAGGCAAAATGAGCAGTTCTTC. This sequence encodes CASSSRGDRQNEQFF.